This TCR beta chain was found in a study of T cell responses to AZD1222 COVID-19 vaccine. This clone was picked up one time. Its specificity is not known. Sequencing was performed with immunoSEQ multiplex PCR; in TCRdb, only in-frame clones are kept and a portion is missing. The sample has approximately 140,000 clones; 75% to 95% are singletons. Second-dose timings of about 4 or about 12 weeks were pooled. Study observations and caveats: Repertoires were obtained only post-peak T cell response. In a largely white British group with more females than males, clonal diversity was possibly underestimated.

The germline CDR1 and CDR2 sequences are SGHNT and YYREEE (reference sequence). This CDR3 spans 17 amino acids. The ends lost 0 bases at V and 0 bases at J; junction bases unmatched: 7. The source is an adult who received the AZD1222 COVID-19 vaccine. The source was peripheral blood, collected 28 days after the second AZD1222 dose. The chain uses TRBV5-4 and TRBJ1-1; the match to TRBD1 covers 8 bases. This CDR3 reads CASSLGPQGALNTEAFF. CDR3 in DNA: TGTGCCAGCAGCTTGGGACCCCAGGGGGCCCTGAACACTGAAGCTTTCTTT.